This TCR beta chain was identified in a study of T cells in localized non-small cell lung cancer. Study-wide results and limits: Among blood samples, higher T cell density accompanied longer overall survival. Appearance in adjacent lung was seen for a median approximately 60 of the top 100 tumor clones. Multi-region tumor sequencing was not done, so intratumor heterogeneity could not be excluded. Uninvolved neighboring lung showed the greatest T cell clonality, exceeding tumor.

V was pared by 4 bases and J by 5 bases, with 4 bases of the junction left unmatched. This CDR3 comprises 14 residues. Germline-derived CDR1 and CDR2 are PRHDT and FYEKMQ (reference sequence). Clones were read by immunoSEQ multiplex PCR, and TCRdb kept only the in-frame ones, dropping some. The data show about 51,000 clones, 65% to 90% seen once. Note on this clone: Its antigen is not known.

The sequenced sample was peripheral blood mononuclear cells, obtained before any cancer treatment. The receptor was isolated from a man aged 35 to 69 with stage III lung adenocarcinoma. This chain joins TRBV13 and TRBJ2-3; the match to TRBD2 covers 9 bases. For the CDR3, the DNA is TGTGCCAGCAGCTCCCGACTAGCGGTAGATACGCAGTATTTT. Translated: CASSSRLAVDTQYF.